This passage covers 6 T cell receptor beta chains from one sample sequenced in a study of cytomegalovirus exposure and HLA in healthy donors. The PCR employed 60 Vbeta primers together with 13 Jbeta primers. Measured with immunoSEQ multiplex PCR; TCRdb has only the in-frame clones, and not every one. This sample has around 190,000 clones, with 70% to 80% found just once. Sequencing input: PBMCs. The receptor source for this set is a woman aged 45 to 65 in good health and CMV-seronegative.

The V call is TRBV21-1, the J call TRBJ1-1. TRBV21-1 is assigned pseudogene status. The CDR3 runs 17 residues. Written as DNA, the CDR3 is TGTGCCAGCAGCATAAGCGGGGGCAGAAGCATGAACACTGAAGCTTTCTTT. Its translation is CASSISGGRSMNTEAFF.

The chain uses TRBV19 and TRBJ1-2; D may be TRBD1 (5 bases). CDR1 and CDR2 from the germline V gene are LNHDA and SQIVND (reference sequence). Trimming pared 4 bases from V and 0 bases from J, leaving 9 bases between. The CDR3 has 14 residues. The CDR3 loop is CASSRGVPNYGYTF. The CDR3 coding sequence is TGTGCCAGTAGTAGGGGGGTACCTAACTATGGCTACACCTTC. The full variable domain, in which reference TRBV19 and TRBJ1-2 provide the parts outside the CDR3, is DGGITQSPKYLFRKEGQNVTLSCEQNLNHDAMYWYRQDPGQGLRLIYYSQIVNDFQKGDIAEGYSVSREKKESFPLTVTSAQKNPTAFYLCASSRGVPNYGYTFGSGTRLTVV.

This sequence joins TRBV4-2 and TRBJ1-2; D is perhaps TRBD1 (5 bases). CDR3 length: 14 residues. With 1 base removed from V and 8 bases from J, the gap between germline ends came to 14 bases. The germline gives CDR1 LGHNA, CDR2 YNFKEQ. This chain's CDR3 is CASSQVGGERGYTF. CDR3 in DNA: TGTGCCAGCAGCCAAGTCGGAGGGGAACGAGGCTACACCTTC.

The V and J genes are TRBV5-1 and TRBJ2-1; 11 bases are shared with TRBD2. V lost 1 base to trimming and J lost 0 bases; unmatched junction nucleotides: 15. The CDR3 length is 21 residues. The germline V gene has CDR1 SGHRS and CDR2 YFSETQ. CDR3 loop: CASSLRKVLAGAPSSYNEQFF. CDR3 DNA sequence: TGCGCCAGCAGCTTGAGGAAGGTACTAGCGGGAGCGCCGAGCTCCTACAATGAGCAGTTCTTC.

Note on this clone: At one of its ends the junction is not consistent with the germline gene, which may arise from a read error. This rearrangement joins TRBV9 to TRBJ1-1; D not resolved. The CDR3 is made up of 15 amino acids. CDR1 is SGDLS and CDR2 is YYNGEE in the germline V gene. The CDR3 spells CASSVVKGVNTETFF. In nucleotides, the CDR3 is TGTGCCAGCAGCGTAGTGAAAGGAGTGAACACTGAAACTTTCTTT.

This clone turned up a few times. The rearrangement links TRBV5-4 to TRBJ1-1; D uncertain. The CDR3 sequence is 17 residues long. Trimming took 1 base from V and 1 from J, leaving 17 bases between them. From germline, CDR1 is SGHNT and CDR2 YYREEE (reference sequence). CDR3 region: CASSLSGHVLTNTEAFF. Written as DNA, the CDR3 is TGTGCCAGCAGCTTGAGCGGCCATGTACTTACGAACACTGAAGCTTTCTTT.